These 8 T cell receptor beta chains were all obtained from the same sample, sequenced in a study of identical twins. TCRdb recomputed calls from the 5' RACE reads with MiXCR, one row per CDR3 protein. The repertoire holds about 530,000 distinct CDR3 sequences, with 13% to 15% as singletons. The same sample was also used in a study of yellow fever vaccine responses in identical twins.

The specimen sequenced was CD4+ T cells sorted from blood. The receptors originated from a woman between 18 and 29 years old in good health.

The V call is TRBV7-9, the J call TRBJ1-6, with 9 positions matching TRBD1. Trimming at V came to 3 bases and at J to 8 bases, leaving 5 bases not matched to a gene. The germline gives CDR1 SEHNR, CDR2 FQNEAQ (reference sequence). The CDR3 runs to 15 residues. The CDR3 nucleotides are TGTGCCAGCAGCTTGCGGACAGGGGCTTATTCACCCCTCCACTTT. Amino acids: CASSLRTGAYSPLHF.

The chain combines TRBV5-1 with TRBJ2-2, with 7 bases that match TRBD1. CDR3 length equals 15 residues. Trimming at V came to 3 bases and at J to 5 bases, leaving 7 bases not matched to a gene. CDR1 is SGHRS, CDR2 YFSETQ, per germline. The CDR3 region is CASSSHIQGTGELFF. DNA for the CDR3: TGCGCCAGCAGCTCCCATATACAGGGGACCGGGGAGCTGTTTTTT.

This clonotype was observed a few times. The rearrangement uses TRBV12-3 or TRBV12-4 and TRBJ1-2; a weak D match, TRBD1 (6 bases). Trimming stripped 8 bases from V and 5 bases from J, with 12 bases between. CDR3 length: 12 amino acids. The CDR3 reads CASRNRDYGYTF. In DNA, the CDR3 is TGTGCCAGCCGGAACAGGGATTATGGCTACACCTTC.

This clonotype was found a few times. The CDR3, as DNA: TGTGCCAGCAGTTACGGGACAGGGGACACAGATACGCAGTATTTT. This translates into CASSYGTGDTDTQYF. This chain connects TRBV6-5 to TRBJ2-3; 10 nucleotides align to TRBD1. Germline V lookup: CDR1 MNHEY, CDR2 SVGAGI. The V and J ends lost 2 bases and 2 bases, in that order; junction bases with no gene match: 1. The CDR3 contains 15 residues.

This clonotype was seen more than once but under ten times. This rearrangement joins TRBV7-3 to TRBJ1-1, with 9 bases fitting TRBD1. CDR3 size: 14 residues. The junction had 4 bases not matched to a gene; V was cut back by 5 bases and J by 3 bases. Germline V gene lookup returns CDR1 SGHTA and CDR2 FQGTGA. The CDR3 DNA reads TGTGCCAGCAGCACACAGGGGGCGGACACTGAAGCTTTCTTT. Translation gives CASSTQGADTEAFF.

CDR3 DNA sequence: TGTGCCAGCAGCTTAGGTGTAGGGCCCGGGACAGGGAGAAACAATGAGCAGTTCTTC. Its translation: CASSLGVGPGTGRNNEQFF. The chain carries TRBV11-1 and TRBJ2-1; TRBD1 agrees at 9 bases. This CDR3 comprises 19 residues. V lost 1 base, J lost 5 bases, and 15 bases stayed unmatched. Per germline, CDR1 SGHAT and CDR2 FQDESV (reference sequence). The variable domain in full, with the rest retrieved from reference TRBV11-1 and TRBJ2-1, is EAEVAQSPRYKITEKSQAVAFWCDPISGHATLYWYRQILGQGPELLVQFQDESVVDDSQLPKDRFSAERLKGVDSTLKIQPAELGDSAMYLCASSLGVGPGTGRNNEQFFGPGTRLTVL.

The chain couples TRBV2 to TRBJ2-5; 9 nucleotides align to TRBD2. CDR1 and CDR2 from the germline V gene are SNHLY and FYNNEI. The trim removed 9 bases at V and 5 bases at J, leaving 7 bases unmatched. CDR3 length: 13 amino acids. In DNA form, the CDR3 reads TGTGCCAGTCAGCGGGAGGCCGCGGAGACCCAGTACTTC. Protein: CASQREAAETQYF.

This clonotype was counted at least ten times. This sequence joins TRBV12-3 or TRBV12-4 and TRBJ2-4, with 8 positions matching TRBD1. Losses at the gene ends were 5 bases for V and 0 bases for J; bases not matched to a gene: 6. This CDR3 spans 16 amino acids. The CDR3 region is CASSLRQGLAKNIQYF. CDR3 sequence (DNA): TGTGCCAGCAGTCTCCGACAGGGGCTAGCCAAAAACATTCAGTACTTC.